The clone carrying this TCR beta chain was counted ten times or more. Its antigen is currently unknown. Trimming stripped 6 bases from V and 4 bases from J, with 12 bases between. Germline-derived CDR1 and CDR2 are DFQATT and SNEGSKA (reference sequence). CDR3 length: 12 residues. This entry is derived from a study of T cells in Graves' hyperthyroidism and ophthalmopathy. The study, taken as a whole, reports: In blood, most of the thyroid clonotypes expanded above 0.001 were also present. The model identified upcoming ophthalmopathy a median about 6.5 months ahead of onset. A 13 V-J model separated ophthalmopathy from stable hyperthyroidism.

There were TCR beta CDR3 regions amplified from RNA transcripts. Initially, a first-round RT-PCR of the TCR CDR3 employed the HTBI primer set. TCRdb passed the multiplex PCR reads through MiXCR, listing each CDR3 protein once. Among more than 300,000 distinct CDR3 sequences, about 18% were seen once, and the ten largest hold 40%. Any patient presenting with uncontrolled infection, other autoimmune disease, pregnancy or lactation was left out. Sequenced sample: blood. The rearrangement links TRBV20-1 to TRBJ2-5; D is unclear. The TCR was taken from a man aged 18 to 35 with Graves' ophthalmopathy. In nucleotides, the CDR3 is TGCAGTGCCCGAGTTCACCCAGAGACCCAGTACTTC. This gives the protein CSARVHPETQYF.